What follows are 8 T cell receptor beta chains derived from one specimen sequenced in a study of low-dose radiotherapy and immunotherapy resistance in tumors (dated by TCRdb to between 2021 and 2024). The time point label here, explained by the study, means: after trial treatment. This sample's treatment or condition label indicates: LDRT plus nivolumab, ipilimumab, low-dose cyclophosphamide and aspirin (RACIN trial). Sequencing was performed on an Illumina HiSeq 2500. First-strand cDNA was synthesized using Superscript III and a set of TRAV- and TRBV-specific primers, so that both TCRalpha and TCRbeta chains were covered. TCRs were amplified for 20 PCR cycles with Phusion, using a constant-region primer paired with the adapter attached to the V primers. TCRdb cleaned the public reads at Q25 with fastp, built clones with MiXCR and kept in-frame beta chains. One record per CDR3 amino acid sequence lists the most common genes and DNA. The sample table lists some 100,000 distinct CDR3 sequences, under 25% of them with a count of one. The ten largest account for 9.5% to 15% of the sample.

Sample: PBMCs, taken after low-dose radiotherapy plus immunotherapy. These receptors all stem from a female donor with ovarian cancer.

To note about this clonotype: This is likely an artifact of a read error, given a far larger clone one base away. This chain connects TRBV13 to TRBJ2-3; D possibly corresponds to TRBD2 (6 bases). This CDR3 comprises 15 residues. Germline loops: CDR1 PRHDT, CDR2 FYEKMQ (reference sequence). V was shortened by 5 bases and J by 1 base, with 13 bases between the two germline ends. CDR3 loop: CASSPAGFGTDTQYF. The CDR3 bases are TGTGCCAGCAGCCCGGCGGGATTTGGCACAGATACGCAGTATTTT.

This clonotype was observed at least ten times. This chain connects TRBV7-9 to TRBJ2-5; D is possibly TRBD2 (5 bases). Deletions cut 5 bases from V and 4 bases from J, with 11 bases between. CDR1 and CDR2 from the germline V gene are SEHNR and FQNEAQ (reference sequence). CDR3 length: 13 amino acids. The CDR3 DNA is TGTGCCAGCAGCACCGGGGTCGGAGAGACCCAGTACTTC. Amino acids: CASSTGVGETQYF.

This clonotype was observed many times. CDR3 in amino acids: CASSSQGYGYTF. CDR3 DNA: TGTGCCAGCAGTTCCCAGGGCTATGGCTACACCTTC. The rearrangement joins TRBV6-2 or TRBV6-3 to TRBJ1-2; TRBD1 is a possible D gene (5 bases). The CDR3 is made up of 12 amino acids. The ends were cut back, 4 bases at V and 4 bases at J, with 7 bases in the middle. Germline CDR1 MNHEY, CDR2 SVGEGT.

This clonotype has ten or more counts. The rearrangement uses TRBV6-2 or TRBV6-3 and TRBJ2-7, with D possibly being TRBD2 (5 bases). This CDR3 is built from 14 residues. V was cut by 5 bases and J by 4 bases, with 15 bases left in between. The germline gives CDR1 MNHEY, CDR2 SVGEGT. The CDR3 DNA follows: TGTGCCAGCAGTCCCCCCGGGCCGGGATACGAGCAGTACTTC. Translation: CASSPPGPGYEQYF.

In its sample, this clonotype was seen many times. The rearrangement uses TRBV6-2 or TRBV6-3 and TRBJ2-2; D remains ambiguous. The CDR3 covers 11 residues. V was trimmed by 6 bases and J by 5 bases, leaving 4 bases between them. Germline CDR1 reads MNHEY; CDR2 reads SVGEGT. The CDR3 reads CASRETGELFF. The CDR3 DNA reads TGTGCCAGCAGGGAGACCGGGGAGCTGTTTTTT.

In its sample, this clonotype was seen many times. The chain combines TRBV6-2 or TRBV6-3 with TRBJ2-7; no clear D gene. Germline assignment: CDR1 MNHEY and CDR2 SVGEGT. V was pared by 5 bases and J by 2 bases, with 7 bases between. There are 12 residues in the CDR3. The CDR3: CASSEWAYEQYF. The DNA of the CDR3 is TGTGCCAGCAGTGAGTGGGCCTACGAGCAGTACTTC.

The chain links TRBV28 to TRBJ2-3; D is possibly TRBD2 (6 bases). The CDR3 spans 19 residues. Germline V gives CDR1 MDHEN, CDR2 SYDVKM. The germline V and J ends were trimmed by 7 bases and 5 bases, with 31 bases remaining between them. The CDR3 is CASNHVWGLGFKGEDTQYF. The DNA of the CDR3 is TGTGCCAGCAACCACGTTTGGGGACTGGGATTTAAAGGCGAAGATACGCAGTATTTT.

This clonotype was seen a few times. The V and J genes are TRBV18 and TRBJ2-7, with D perhaps matching TRBD1 (6 bases). Germline lookup yields CDR1 KGHSH and CDR2 LQKENI. The CDR3 has 12 amino acids. V lost 4 bases and J 10 bases, leaving 14 bases between the germline ends. In nucleotides, the CDR3 is TGTGCCAGCTCACAAGAACACAGGGTACAGTACTTC. This translates into CASSQEHRVQYF.